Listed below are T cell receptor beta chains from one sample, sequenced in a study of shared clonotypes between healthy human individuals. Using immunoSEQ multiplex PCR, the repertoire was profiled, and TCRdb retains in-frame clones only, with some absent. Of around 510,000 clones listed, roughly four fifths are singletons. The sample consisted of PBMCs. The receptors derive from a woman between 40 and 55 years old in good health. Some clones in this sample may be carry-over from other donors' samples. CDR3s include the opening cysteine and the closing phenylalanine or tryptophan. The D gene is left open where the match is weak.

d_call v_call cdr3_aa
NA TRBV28 CASSLFKILTDTQYF
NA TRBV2 CASSGTNYGYTF
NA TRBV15 CATSRAGVGSYNEQFF
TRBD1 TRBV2 CASRPLLPGQGNYEQYF
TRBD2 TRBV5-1 CASSLKVWGGRPGELFF
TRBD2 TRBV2 CASIRQRGGTGELFF
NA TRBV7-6 CASSLNRGNEQFF
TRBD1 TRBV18 CASSPQLGTGGVYEQYF
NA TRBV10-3 CAIGAGNEKLFF
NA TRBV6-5 CASRPTASTDTQYF
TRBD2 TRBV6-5 CASSPSGSRLHEQYF
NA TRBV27 CASGRGPYEQYF
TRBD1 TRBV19 CASSMTGQVTNYGYTF
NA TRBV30 CAWSPGDTDTQYF
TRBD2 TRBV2 CASSETRLAGNEQFF
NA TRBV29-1 CSSMYNEQFF
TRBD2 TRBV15 CATSNRLAGVHEQYF
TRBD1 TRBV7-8 CASSLTGRKGYGYTF
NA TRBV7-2 CASSFRGGNTEAFF
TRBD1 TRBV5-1 CASSLETGGFYEQYF
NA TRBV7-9 CASSLDRGPGYEQYF
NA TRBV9 CASSPSTDTQYF
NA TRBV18 CASSPPWRDGETQYF
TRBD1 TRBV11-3 CASSQGQGKAKNIQYF
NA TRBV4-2 CASSQGDGTTDTQYF
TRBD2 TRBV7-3 CASSLGAGPYEQYF
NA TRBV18 CASSPGLLSLTGELFF
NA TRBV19 CASSKSLGAWVGGYTF